The 8 T cell receptor beta chains listed next were all sequenced from one sample in a study of cytomegalovirus exposure and HLA in healthy donors. This PCR relied on a set of 60 Vbeta primers and 13 Jbeta primers. Sequencing was performed with immunoSEQ multiplex PCR; in TCRdb, only in-frame clones are kept and a portion is missing. Here the sample spans some 170,000 clones, about three quarters being singletons. Sequencing was carried out using PBMCs. The receptors were gathered from a man aged 18 to 29 in good health and CMV-seropositive.

V is TRBV5-1 and J is TRBJ1-2; 12 positions agree with TRBD1. The length of the CDR3 is 16 residues. Germline V lookup: CDR1 SGHRS, CDR2 YFSETQ. The V segment lost 4 bases and the J segment 5 bases; nucleotides outside the gene matches: 9. The CDR3 coding sequence is TGCGCCAGCAGCCTGGGGACAGGGGGCGATGTATATGGCTACACCTTC. Protein sequence: CASSLGTGGDVYGYTF.

This chain connects TRBV27 to TRBJ2-2; 9 bases are shared with TRBD2. Germline V gene lookup returns CDR1 MNHEY and CDR2 SMNVEV (reference sequence). V shed 6 bases and J 1 base; nucleotides not matched to a gene: 0. The CDR3 runs to 14 residues. This chain's CDR3 is CASRTSGNTGELFF. In nucleotides, the CDR3 is TGTGCCAGCAGGACTAGCGGGAACACCGGGGAGCTGTTTTTT.

The chain has TRBV29-1 and TRBJ1-1; D call uncertain. V gave up 0 bases and J gave up 2 bases, with 4 bases separating them. The germline gives CDR1 SQVTM, CDR2 ANQGSEA. The CDR3 is made up of 12 amino acids. The CDR3 loop is CSVEEANTEAFF. CDR3 in DNA: TGCAGCGTTGAAGAGGCTAACACTGAAGCTTTCTTT.

The rearrangement uses TRBV18 and TRBJ2-1; TRBD2 agrees at 9 bases. The J segment lost 0 bases and the V segment lost 2 bases, leaving 5 bases of the junction unmatched. Germline CDR1 is KGHSH and CDR2 is LQKENI. CDR3 length equals 17 residues. The CDR3 here is CASSPMASGTSYNEQFF. DNA for the CDR3: TGTGCCAGCTCACCAATGGCTAGCGGGACCTCCTACAATGAGCAGTTCTTC.

This clone was seen a handful of times. The same CDR3 is also encoded by other DNA sequences in this sample. The V and J genes are TRBV18 and TRBJ1-1, with a tentative D call TRBD1 (5 bases). The V end lost 3 bases, the J end lost 2 bases, and 7 bases lay between the germline ends. Germline values: CDR1 KGHSH, CDR2 LQKENI. The CDR3 is 13 amino acids. Written as DNA, the CDR3 is TGTGCCAGCTCACCCCAGGGTAACACTGAAGCTTTCTTT. Translating it yields CASSPQGNTEAFF.

The chain has TRBV7-2 and TRBJ1-1, with 7 bases matching TRBD1. V lost 4 bases and J lost 3; bases outside the gene matches: 5. Germline V gene sequence: CDR1 SGHTA, CDR2 FQGNSA. This CDR3 spans 14 amino acids. The CDR3 sequence is CASSYSTGDTEAFF. For the CDR3, the DNA is TGTGCCAGCAGCTATTCCACAGGGGACACTGAAGCTTTCTTT.

This clone was detected only a few times. The chain carries TRBV7-9 and TRBJ1-5, with 11 bases that match TRBD1. The germline CDR1 and CDR2 sequences are SEHNR and FQNEAQ (reference sequence). The CDR3 loop spans 13 amino acids. The ends lost 8 bases at V and 5 bases at J; junction bases unmatched: 2. CDR3 DNA sequence: TGTGCCAGCGGGGGACAGGGGGATCAGCCCCAGCATTTT. The encoded protein is CASGGQGDQPQHF.

This clone has a handful of counts. The chain has TRBV30 and TRBJ1-2, with D unresolved. V was cut by 3 bases and J by 2 bases, with 10 bases left in between. The CDR3 is made up of 13 amino acids. The V gene's germline CDR1 is GTSNPN and CDR2 SVGIG (reference sequence). In DNA form, the CDR3 reads TGTGCCTGGAGCCGATCGGGGAACTATGGCTACACCTTC. This gives the protein CAWSRSGNYGYTF.